This is a list of T cell receptor beta chains from one sample in a study of shared clonotypes between healthy human individuals. Profiled with immunoSEQ multiplex PCR; TCRdb holds only in-frame clones, not every one. The sample lists fewer than 1 million clones, approximately 97% occurring once. The sample consisted of naive CD8+ T cells sorted from blood. The source of these receptors is a man aged 25-45 years in good health. The conserved cysteine and the conserved F or W are not part of the CDR3 here. A D gene is named only where the DNA matches it firmly.

d_call | j_call | v_call | cdr3_aa
TRBD2 | TRBJ2-7 | TRBV5-1 | ASSTTSGVYEQY
. | TRBJ2-7 | TRBV28 | ASGTDYEQY
. | TRBJ2-7 | TRBV19 | ASSGGAGYEQY
. | TRBJ1-2 | TRBV2 | ASWGSSTYGYT
. | TRBJ1-2 | TRBV29-1 | SVEARYGYT
. | TRBJ2-1 | TRBV6-5 | ASSYGALNEQF
TRBD2 | TRBJ2-4 | TRBV7-9 | ASSTGTSGTAKNIQY
. | TRBJ2-1 | TRBV6-1 | ASSEDIRRSYEQF
. | TRBJ2-7 | TRBV29-1 | SVELRGSSYEQY
TRBD2 | TRBJ2-5 | TRBV5-1 | ASSFIGLAGETQY